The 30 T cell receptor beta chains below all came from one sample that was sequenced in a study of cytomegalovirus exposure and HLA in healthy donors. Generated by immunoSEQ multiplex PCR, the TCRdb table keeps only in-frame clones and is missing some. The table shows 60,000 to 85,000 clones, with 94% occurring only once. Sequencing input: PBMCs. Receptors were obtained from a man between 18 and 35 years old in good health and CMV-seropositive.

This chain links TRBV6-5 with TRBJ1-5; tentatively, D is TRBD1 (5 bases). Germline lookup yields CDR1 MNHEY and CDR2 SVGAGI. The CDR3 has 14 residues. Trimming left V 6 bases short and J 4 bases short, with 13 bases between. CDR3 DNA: TGTGCCAGCAGGTCCAGGGCGTTTAATCAGCCCCAGCATTTT. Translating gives CASRSRAFNQPQHF.

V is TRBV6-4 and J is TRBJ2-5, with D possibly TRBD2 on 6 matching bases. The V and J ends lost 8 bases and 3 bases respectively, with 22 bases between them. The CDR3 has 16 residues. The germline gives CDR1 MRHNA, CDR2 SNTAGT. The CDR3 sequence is CASRKTPSVREETQYF. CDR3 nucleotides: TGTGCCAGCCGTAAAACCCCTAGCGTGAGAGAAGAGACCCAGTACTTC.

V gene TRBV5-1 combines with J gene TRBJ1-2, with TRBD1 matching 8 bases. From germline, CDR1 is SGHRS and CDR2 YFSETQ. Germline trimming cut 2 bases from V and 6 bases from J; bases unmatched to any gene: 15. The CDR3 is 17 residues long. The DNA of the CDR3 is TGCGCCAGCAGCTTTGGCCTGACAGGGGAATGGGAGAATGGCTACACCTTC. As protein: CASSFGLTGEWENGYTF.

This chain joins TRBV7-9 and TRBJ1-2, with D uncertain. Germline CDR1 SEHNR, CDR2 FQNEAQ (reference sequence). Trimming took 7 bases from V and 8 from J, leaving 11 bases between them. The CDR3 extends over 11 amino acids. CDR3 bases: TGTGCCAGCACCGACGGGAGCGGCTACACCTTC. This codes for CASTDGSGYTF. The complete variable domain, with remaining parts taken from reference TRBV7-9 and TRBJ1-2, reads DTGVSQNPRHKITKRGQNVTFRCDPISEHNRLYWYRQTLGQGPEFLTYFQNEAQLEKSRLLSDRFSAERPKGSFSTLEIQRTEQGDSAMYLCASTDGSGYTFGSGTRLTVV.

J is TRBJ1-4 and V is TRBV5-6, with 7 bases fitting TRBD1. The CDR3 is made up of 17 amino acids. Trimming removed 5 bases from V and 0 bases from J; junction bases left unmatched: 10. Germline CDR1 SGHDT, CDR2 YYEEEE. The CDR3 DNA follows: TGTGCCAGCAGTTCTCCTAAGGGGGCCGCAACTAATGAAAAACTGTTTTTT. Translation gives CASSSPKGAATNEKLFF.

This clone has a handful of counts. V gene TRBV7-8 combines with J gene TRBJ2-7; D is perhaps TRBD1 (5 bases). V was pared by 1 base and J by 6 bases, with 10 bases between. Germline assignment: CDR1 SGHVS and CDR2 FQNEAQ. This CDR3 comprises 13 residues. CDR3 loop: CASSLERQLEQYF. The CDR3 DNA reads TGTGCCAGCAGCTTAGAACGACAGCTCGAGCAGTACTTC.

CDR3 DNA sequence: TGTGCCAGCAGGTTTAGCGGGATTGGGCACCAGTTCTTC. This gives the protein CASRFSGIGHQFF. The chain uses TRBV27 and TRBJ2-1, with 8 bases that match TRBD2. V dropped 6 bases and J dropped 13; count of bases not matched to a gene: 11. The CDR3 sequence is 13 residues long. Germline lookup yields CDR1 MNHEY and CDR2 SMNVEV (reference sequence).

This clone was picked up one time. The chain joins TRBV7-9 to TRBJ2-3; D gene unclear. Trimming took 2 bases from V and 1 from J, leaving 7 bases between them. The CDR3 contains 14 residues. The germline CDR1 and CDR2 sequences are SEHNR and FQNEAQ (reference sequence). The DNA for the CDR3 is TGTGCCAGCAGCTTAATCAGCGGCACAGATACGCAGTATTTT. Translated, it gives CASSLISGTDTQYF.

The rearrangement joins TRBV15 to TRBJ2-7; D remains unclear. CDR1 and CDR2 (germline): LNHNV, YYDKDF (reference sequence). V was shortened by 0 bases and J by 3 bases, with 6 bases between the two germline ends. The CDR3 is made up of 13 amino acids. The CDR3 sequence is CATSRDHGYEQYF. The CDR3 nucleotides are TGTGCCACCAGCAGAGATCACGGCTACGAGCAGTACTTC.

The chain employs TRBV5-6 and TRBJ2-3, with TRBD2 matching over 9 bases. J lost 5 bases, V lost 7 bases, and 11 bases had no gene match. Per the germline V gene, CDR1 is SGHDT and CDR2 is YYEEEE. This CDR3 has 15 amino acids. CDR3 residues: CASHPWAGGVDTQYF. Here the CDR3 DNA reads TGTGCCAGCCACCCATGGGCGGGAGGGGTAGATACGCAGTATTTT.

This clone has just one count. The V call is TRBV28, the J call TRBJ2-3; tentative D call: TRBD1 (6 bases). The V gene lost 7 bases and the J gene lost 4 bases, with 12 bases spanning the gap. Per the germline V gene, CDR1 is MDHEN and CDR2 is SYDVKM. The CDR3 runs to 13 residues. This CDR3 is CASTLGAPDTQYF. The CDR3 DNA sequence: TGTGCCAGCACCCTGGGGGCTCCAGATACGCAGTATTTT.

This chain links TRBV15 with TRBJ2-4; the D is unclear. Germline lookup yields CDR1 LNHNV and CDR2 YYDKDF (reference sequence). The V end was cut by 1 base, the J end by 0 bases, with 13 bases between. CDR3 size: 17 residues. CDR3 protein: CATSRAGGLLAKNIQYF. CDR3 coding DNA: TGTGCCACCAGCAGAGCCGGCGGCCTTTTAGCCAAAAACATTCAGTACTTC.

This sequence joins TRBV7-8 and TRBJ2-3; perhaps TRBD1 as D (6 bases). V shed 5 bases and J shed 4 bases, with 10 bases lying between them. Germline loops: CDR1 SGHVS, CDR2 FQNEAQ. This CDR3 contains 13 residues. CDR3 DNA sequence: TGTGCCAGCAGCGCACACAGGGCAGATACGCAGTATTTT. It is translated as CASSAHRADTQYF.

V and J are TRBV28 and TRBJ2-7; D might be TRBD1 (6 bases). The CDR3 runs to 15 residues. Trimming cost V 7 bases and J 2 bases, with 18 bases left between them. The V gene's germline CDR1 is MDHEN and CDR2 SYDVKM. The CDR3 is CASTELTGSPYEQYF. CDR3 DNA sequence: TGTGCCAGCACCGAATTGACAGGTTCTCCCTACGAGCAGTACTTC.

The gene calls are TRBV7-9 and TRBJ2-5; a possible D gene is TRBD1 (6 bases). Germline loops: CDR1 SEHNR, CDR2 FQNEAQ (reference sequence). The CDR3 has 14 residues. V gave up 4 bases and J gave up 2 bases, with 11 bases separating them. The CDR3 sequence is CASSSQGYQETQYF. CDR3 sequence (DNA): TGTGCCAGCAGCTCACAGGGCTATCAAGAGACCCAGTACTTC.

This CDR3 reads CASSSRQGGTDTQYF. CDR3 coding DNA: TGTGCCAGTAGTTCCCGACAGGGCGGCACAGATACGCAGTATTTT. V and J are TRBV19 and TRBJ2-3, with 7 bases identical to TRBD1. The J segment lost 1 base and the V segment lost 5 bases, leaving 6 bases of the junction unmatched. In germline, CDR1 is LNHDA, CDR2 SQIVND (reference sequence). The CDR3 is 15 amino acids.

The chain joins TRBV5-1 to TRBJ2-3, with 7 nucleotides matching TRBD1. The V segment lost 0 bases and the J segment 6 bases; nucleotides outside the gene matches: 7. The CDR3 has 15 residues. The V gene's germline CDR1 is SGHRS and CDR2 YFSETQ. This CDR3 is CASSLGQGDMDTQYF. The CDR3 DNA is TGCGCCAGCAGCTTGGGGCAGGGGGATATGGATACGCAGTATTTT.

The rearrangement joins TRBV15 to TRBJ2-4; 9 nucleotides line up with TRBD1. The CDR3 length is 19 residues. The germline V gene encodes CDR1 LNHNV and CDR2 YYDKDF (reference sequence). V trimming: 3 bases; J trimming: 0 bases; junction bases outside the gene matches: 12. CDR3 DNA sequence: TGTGCCACCAGCAGCCAAAAGCCGGGACAGGGAATAGCCAAAAACATTCAGTACTTC. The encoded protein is CATSSQKPGQGIAKNIQYF.

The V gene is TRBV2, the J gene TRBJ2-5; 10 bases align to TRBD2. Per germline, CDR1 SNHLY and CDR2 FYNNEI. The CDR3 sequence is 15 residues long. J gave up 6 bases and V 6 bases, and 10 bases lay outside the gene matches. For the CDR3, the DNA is TGTGCCAGCAGACCCGGACTAGCGGACGTAAAGACCCAGTACTTC. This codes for CASRPGLADVKTQYF. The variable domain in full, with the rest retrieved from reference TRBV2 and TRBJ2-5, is EPEVTQTPSHQVTQMGQEVILRCVPISNHLYFYWYRQILGQKVEFLVSFYNNEISEKSEIFDDQFSVERPDGSNFTLKIRSTKLEDSAMYFCASRPGLADVKTQYFGPGTRLLVL.

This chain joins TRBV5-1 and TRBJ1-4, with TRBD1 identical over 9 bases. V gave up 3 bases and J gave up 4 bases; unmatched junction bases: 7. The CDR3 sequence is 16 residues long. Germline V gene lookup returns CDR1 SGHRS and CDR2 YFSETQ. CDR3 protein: CASSWGTGKYNEKLFF. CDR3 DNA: TGCGCCAGCAGCTGGGGGACAGGGAAATATAATGAAAAACTGTTTTTT.

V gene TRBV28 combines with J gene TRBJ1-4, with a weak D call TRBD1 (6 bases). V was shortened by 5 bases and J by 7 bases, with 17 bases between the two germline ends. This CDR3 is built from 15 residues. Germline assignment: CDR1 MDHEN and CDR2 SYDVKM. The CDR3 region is CASSPSDSWAEKLFF. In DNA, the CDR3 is TGTGCCAGCAGTCCGTCGGACAGTTGGGCTGAAAAACTGTTTTTT.

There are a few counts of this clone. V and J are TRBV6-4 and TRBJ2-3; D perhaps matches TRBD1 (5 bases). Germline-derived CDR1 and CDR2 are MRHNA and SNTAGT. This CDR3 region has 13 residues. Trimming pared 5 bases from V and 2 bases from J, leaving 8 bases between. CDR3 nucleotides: TGTGCCAGCAGTCCAGGGAACACAGATACGCAGTATTTT. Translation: CASSPGNTDTQYF.

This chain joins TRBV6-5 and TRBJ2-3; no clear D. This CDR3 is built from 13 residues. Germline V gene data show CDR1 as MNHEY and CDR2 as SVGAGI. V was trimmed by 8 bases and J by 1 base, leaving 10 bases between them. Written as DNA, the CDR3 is TGTGCCAGCCGGAGTTGGGGCACAGATACGCAGTATTTT. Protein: CASRSWGTDTQYF.

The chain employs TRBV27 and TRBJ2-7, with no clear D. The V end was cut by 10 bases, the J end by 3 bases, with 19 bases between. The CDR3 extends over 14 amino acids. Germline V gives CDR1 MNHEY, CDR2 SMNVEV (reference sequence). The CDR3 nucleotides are TGTGCCACCGACCGACTCCTATGCCGCTACGAGCAGTACTTC. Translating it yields CATDRLLCRYEQYF.

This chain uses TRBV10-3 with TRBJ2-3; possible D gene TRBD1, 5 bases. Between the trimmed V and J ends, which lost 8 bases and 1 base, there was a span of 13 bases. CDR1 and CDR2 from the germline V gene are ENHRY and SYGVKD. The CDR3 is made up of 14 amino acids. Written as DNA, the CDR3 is TGTGCCATCGCGGAAAGGGGTGGCACAGATACGCAGTATTTT. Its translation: CAIAERGGTDTQYF.

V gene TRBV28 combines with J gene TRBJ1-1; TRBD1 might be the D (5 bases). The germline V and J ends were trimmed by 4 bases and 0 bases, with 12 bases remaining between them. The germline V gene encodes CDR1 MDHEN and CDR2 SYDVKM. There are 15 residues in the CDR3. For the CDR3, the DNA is TGTGCCAGCAGTTCTCCAGGGATCTTGAACACTGAAGCTTTCTTT. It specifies CASSSPGILNTEAFF.

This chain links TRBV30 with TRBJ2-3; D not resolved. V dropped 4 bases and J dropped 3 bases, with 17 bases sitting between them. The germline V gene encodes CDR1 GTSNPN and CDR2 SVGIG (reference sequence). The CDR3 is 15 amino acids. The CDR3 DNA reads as TGTGCCTGGATTACGGCGTCGGGTTGGACAGATACGCAGTATTTT. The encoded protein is CAWITASGWTDTQYF.

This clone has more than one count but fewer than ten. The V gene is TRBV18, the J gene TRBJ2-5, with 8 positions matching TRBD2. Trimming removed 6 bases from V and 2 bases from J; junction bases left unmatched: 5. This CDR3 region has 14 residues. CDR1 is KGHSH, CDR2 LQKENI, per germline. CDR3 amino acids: CASSAGTSQETQYF. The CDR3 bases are TGTGCCAGCTCGGCCGGGACTAGTCAAGAGACCCAGTACTTC. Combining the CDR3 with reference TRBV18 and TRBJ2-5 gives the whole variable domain NAGVMQNPRHLVRRRGQEARLRCSPMKGHSHVYWYRQLPEEGLKFMVYLQKENIIDESGMPKERFSAEFPKEGPSILRIQQVVRGDSAAYFCASSAGTSQETQYFGPGTRLLVL.

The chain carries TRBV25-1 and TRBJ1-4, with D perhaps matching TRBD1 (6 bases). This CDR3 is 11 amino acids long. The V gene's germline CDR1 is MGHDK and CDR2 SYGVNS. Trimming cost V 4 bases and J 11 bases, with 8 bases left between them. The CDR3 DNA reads TGTGCCAGCAGTGGGGGGCGGAAACTGTTTTTT. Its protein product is CASSGGRKLFF. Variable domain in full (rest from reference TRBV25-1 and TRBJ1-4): EADIYQTPRYLVIGTGKKITLECSQTMGHDKMYWYQQDPGMELHLIHYSYGVNSTEKGDLSSESTVSRIRTEHFPLTLESARPSHTSQYLCASSGGRKLFFGSGTQLSVL.

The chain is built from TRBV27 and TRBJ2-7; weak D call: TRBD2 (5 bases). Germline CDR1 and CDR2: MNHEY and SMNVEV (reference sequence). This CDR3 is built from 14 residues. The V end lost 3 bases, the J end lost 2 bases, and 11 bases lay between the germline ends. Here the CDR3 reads CASSLISGTYEQYF. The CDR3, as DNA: TGTGCCAGCAGTTTGATAAGCGGCACCTACGAGCAGTACTTC.